The clone carrying this T cell receptor beta chain was picked up a small number of times. The data were taken from a study of blood T cell repertoires in COVID-19. Study-wide background: PBMCs, B-cell-depleted T cells, or T cells were the source of the cDNA or gDNA that made up the material.

The data were produced by immunoSEQ multiplex PCR, yet TCRdb's version contains in-frame clones alone and is incomplete. The sample lists about 340,000 clones, approximately 82% occurring once. CDR1 LNHDA and CDR2 SQIVND come from the germline V gene (reference sequence). The V segment lost 2 bases and the J segment 3 bases; nucleotides outside the gene matches: 0. CDR3 length: 13 residues. The sequence derives from a man aged 25-45 years with active or convalescent COVID-19. The V and J genes are TRBV19 and TRBJ2-5, with 7 nucleotides matching TRBD1. Sequenced sample: peripheral blood. The CDR3 DNA follows: TGTGCCAGTAGTATAACAGGGGAAGAGACCCAGTACTTC. Residues: CASSITGEETQYF. The full variable domain, completed using reference TRBV19 and TRBJ2-5, is DGGITQSPKYLFRKEGQNVTLSCEQNLNHDAMYWYRQDPGQGLRLIYYSQIVNDFQKGDIAEGYSVSREKKESFPLTVTSAQKNPTAFYLCASSITGEETQYFGPGTRLLVL.